This T cell receptor beta chain is from a study of shared clonotypes between healthy human individuals. Findings and limits, study-wide: Among donors, the sharing of clonotypes was expected to be influenced by sequencing depth. Among a handful of donors, about 5% of naive CD4 clonotypes were found in common.

Every subset's genomic DNA went evenly onto several immunoSEQ plates. The data were produced by immunoSEQ multiplex PCR, yet TCRdb's version contains in-frame clones alone and is incomplete. The table includes hundreds of thousands of clones, around 72% detected once. As to this clone: Its target is not known.

Donors were healthy HIV-negative adults without recently reported acute infections or vaccinations. This clonotype was obtained from a woman aged 25-40 years in good health. The sequencing input was memory CD4+ T cells sorted from blood. The subset was: CD45RA-negative fraction.

This chain's CDR3 is CANLPSPGFGGTPYEQYF. In nucleotides, the CDR3 is TGCGCCAATCTTCCTAGCCCTGGTTTTGGTGGAACCCCCTACGAGCAGTACTTC. The gene calls are TRBV5-1 and TRBJ2-7, with a possible D match to TRBD2 (5 bases). This CDR3 comprises 18 residues. From germline, CDR1 is SGHRS and CDR2 YFSETQ. The V gene lost 9 bases and the J gene lost 2 bases, with 30 bases spanning the gap.